The entry that follows covers one TCR beta chain sequence. Its antigen remains unknown. The data were taken from a study of lymphopenia after photon versus proton radiotherapy. Whole-study findings and limits: Under photons, naive T cells and diversity fell while effector/memory populations rose. Post-nadir diversity loss with photons came from oligoclonal expansion, particularly CD8+ Temra cells.

Profiled with immunoSEQ multiplex PCR; TCRdb holds only in-frame clones, not every one. The data contain under 25,000 clones, 85% of them singletons. The J segment lost 3 bases and the V segment lost 3 bases, leaving 6 bases of the junction unmatched. The CDR3 contains 16 residues. Germline V gene lookup returns CDR1 LNHDA and CDR2 SQIVND (reference sequence). The sequence derives from a man aged 60 to 69 with pancreatic cancer. The material sequenced was peripheral blood, taken from a patient treated with photon-based radiotherapy. The chain carries TRBV19 and TRBJ1-5; 9 bases are shared with TRBD1. CDR3 amino acids: CASSILGQGTNQPQHF. In nucleotides, the CDR3 is TGTGCCAGTAGTATCCTGGGACAGGGCACCAATCAGCCCCAGCATTTT.